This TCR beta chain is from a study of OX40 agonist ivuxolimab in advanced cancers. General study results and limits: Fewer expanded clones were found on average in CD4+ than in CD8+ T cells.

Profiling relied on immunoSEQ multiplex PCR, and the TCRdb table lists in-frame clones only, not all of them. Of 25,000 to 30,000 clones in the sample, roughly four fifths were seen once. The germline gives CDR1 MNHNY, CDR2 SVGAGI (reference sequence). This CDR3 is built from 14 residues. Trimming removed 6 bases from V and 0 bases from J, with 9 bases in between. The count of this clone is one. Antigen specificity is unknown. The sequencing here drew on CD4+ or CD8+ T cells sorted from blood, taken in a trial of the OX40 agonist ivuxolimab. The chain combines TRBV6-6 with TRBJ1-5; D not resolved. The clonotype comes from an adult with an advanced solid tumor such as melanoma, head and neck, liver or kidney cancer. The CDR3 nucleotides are TGTGCCAGCAGCCACGAGGGTAGCAATCAGCCCCAGCATTTT. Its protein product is CASSHEGSNQPQHF.